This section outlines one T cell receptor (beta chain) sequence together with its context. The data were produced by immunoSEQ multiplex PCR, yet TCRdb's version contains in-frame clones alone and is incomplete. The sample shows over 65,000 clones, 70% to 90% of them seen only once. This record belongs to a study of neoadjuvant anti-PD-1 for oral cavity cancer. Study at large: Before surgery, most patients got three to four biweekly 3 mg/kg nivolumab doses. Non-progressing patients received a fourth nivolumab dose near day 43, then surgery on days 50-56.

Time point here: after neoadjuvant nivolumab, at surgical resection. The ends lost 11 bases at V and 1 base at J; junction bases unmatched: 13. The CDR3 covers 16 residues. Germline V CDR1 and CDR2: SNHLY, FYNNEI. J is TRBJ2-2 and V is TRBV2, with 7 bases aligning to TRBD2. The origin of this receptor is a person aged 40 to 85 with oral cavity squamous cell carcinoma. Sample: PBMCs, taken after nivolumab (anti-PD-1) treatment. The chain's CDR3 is CAGGGGAGRNTGELFF. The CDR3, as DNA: TGTGCCGGTGGGGGGGGAGCAGGGAGGAACACCGGGGAGCTGTTTTTT. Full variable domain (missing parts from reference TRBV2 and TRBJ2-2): EPEVTQTPSHQVTQMGQEVILRCVPISNHLYFYWYRQILGQKVEFLVSFYNNEISEKSEIFDDQFSVERPDGSNFTLKIRSTKLEDSAMYFCAGGGGAGRNTGELFFGEGSRLTVL.